This TCR beta chain was obtained from a study of T-cell reconstitution after alpha-beta-depleted transplantation in children. Whole-study results and caveats: Some patients' high day-60 TCRbeta diversity was attributed to recipient cells surviving conditioning. Counts and diversity of T cells one year after transplant came mostly from newly produced T cells.

Unique molecular identifiers were used to barcode this TCRbeta library. One entry per CDR3 protein, called by TCRdb with MiXCR from the PCR reads. The table has about a million distinct CDR3 sequences, roughly 29% seen once; the top ten hold 28%. The V end was cut by 1 base, the J end by 7 bases, with 22 bases between. The CDR3 runs to 17 residues. Germline V CDR1 and CDR2: SGHVS, FQNEAQ. This clonotype has more than one count but fewer than ten. Its target is not known. Source: PBMCs, mostly from graft donor cells, taken 360 days after TCRalphabeta/CD19-depleted stem cell transplant. The V gene is TRBV7-8, the J gene TRBJ2-5; a possible D gene is TRBD2 (6 bases). The TCR was taken from a boy under two years old who had a stem cell transplant for SCID, so the T cells may come from the graft donor. The CDR3 DNA is TGTGCCAGCAGCTTAGGTGGAGGGCAGACAGCGTCTTGGACCCAGTACTTC. Residues: CASSLGGGQTASWTQYF. Based on the CDR3 plus reference TRBV7-8 and TRBJ2-5, the full variable domain is GAGVSQSPRYKVAKRGQDVALRCDPISGHVSLFWYQQALGQGPEFLTYFQNEAQLDKSGLPSDRFFAERPEGSVSTLKIQRTQQEDSAVYLCASSLGGGQTASWTQYFGPGTRLLVL.